The subject of this entry is one TCR beta chain. The antigen remains unidentified. Additional DNA sequences in this sample encode the identical CDR3. V lost 1 base, J lost 1 base, and 5 bases lay in between. The germline gives CDR1 SGHRS, CDR2 YFSETQ. This CDR3 contains 13 residues. These data come from a study of shared clonotypes between healthy human individuals. Study outcomes and limitations: The authors expected sequencing depth to affect clonotype sharing among donors. The study found lower generation probabilities in non-shared clonotypes than in those shared by all four donors.

On sorted subsets, replicate PCRs used 150 to 250 ng DNA, or tens of thousands of T cell genomes. Generated by immunoSEQ multiplex PCR, the TCRdb table keeps only in-frame clones and is missing some. The table records about 2.4 million clones, 93% of them present only once. This TCR derives from a young man in good health. Some clones in this sample may be carry-over from other donors' samples. The chain recombines TRBV5-1 with TRBJ1-1; D ambiguous. The source material was naive CD4+ T cells from PBMCs. The sample's subset: CD45RA+ positively selected. Written as DNA, the CDR3 is TGCGCCAGCAGCTTGTCCCCGAACACTGAAGCTTTCTTT. This gives the protein CASSLSPNTEAFF.